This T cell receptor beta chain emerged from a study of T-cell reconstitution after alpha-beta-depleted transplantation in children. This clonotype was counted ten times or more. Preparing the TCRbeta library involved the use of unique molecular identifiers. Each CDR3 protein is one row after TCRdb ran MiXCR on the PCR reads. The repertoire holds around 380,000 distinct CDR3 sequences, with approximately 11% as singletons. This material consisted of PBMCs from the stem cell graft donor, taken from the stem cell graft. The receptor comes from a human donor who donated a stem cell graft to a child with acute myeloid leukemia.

CDR3 residues: CSGGTPGEQFF. As DNA, the CDR3 is TGCAGCGGGGGGACTCCGGGCGAGCAGTTCTTC. The chain employs TRBV29-1 and TRBJ2-1, with TRBD2 as a possible D gene (6 bases). The CDR3 contains 11 residues. Trimming cost V 7 bases and J 10 bases, with 14 bases left between them. CDR1 SQVTM and CDR2 ANQGSEA come from the germline V gene.